This T cell receptor beta chain derives from a study of T cell changes during pregnancy in multiple sclerosis. Using immunoSEQ multiplex PCR, the repertoire was profiled, and TCRdb retains in-frame clones only, with some absent. This table has 55,000 to 75,000 clones, roughly 89% appearing once. From germline, CDR1 is SGHVS and CDR2 FQNEAQ. The CDR3 sequence is 16 residues long. The J segment lost 2 bases and the V segment lost 3 bases, leaving 5 bases of the junction unmatched. The source material was peripheral blood, sampled in the third trimester of pregnancy. J is TRBJ2-3 and V is TRBV7-8; TRBD2 matches at 10 bases. The clonotype comes from a female donor in good health, enrolled as a control in a pregnancy study. This CDR3 reads CASSFASGGYTDTQYF. CDR3 DNA sequence: TGTGCCAGCAGCTTCGCTAGCGGGGGATACACAGATACGCAGTATTTT.